This TCR beta chain was identified in a study of molecular identifiers for immune sequencing clone quantification. Study background: For replicates, RNA isolated from about 19,000 or 110,000 naive CD8 cells was divided into five portions, of which four were sequenced.

There are many counts of this clonotype. The antigen remains unidentified. General study points: Clones of above 20 RNA copies carried over 99% of effector molecules; in naive cells they carried under 1%.

The V gene's germline CDR1 is SGHDT and CDR2 YYEEEE. The junction had 5 bases not matched to a gene; V was cut back by 2 bases and J by 7 bases. This CDR3 comprises 14 residues. TCRdb independently ran MiXCR on the PCR reads; one entry per CDR3 protein. The sample lists 300,000 to 350,000 distinct CDR3 sequences; about a fifth were seen once. The sample consisted of naive CD8+ T cells from blood, with Jurkat cell RNA spiked in. Indicated subset: FACS-sorted CD8+CD4-CCR7+CD45RA+ naive T cells. The rearrangement joins TRBV5-6 to TRBJ1-5; 8 nucleotides match TRBD1. This clonotype was sampled from a human donor in good health. Some libraries in this study had Jurkat cell RNA spiked in. The CDR3 nucleotides read TGTGCCAGCAGCTTCCAGGGGGCGACGCAGCCCCAGCATTTT. Its translation: CASSFQGATQPQHF. Together with reference TRBV5-6 and TRBJ1-5, the CDR3 gives the full variable domain: DAGVTQSPTHLIKTRGQQVTLRCSPKSGHDTVSWYQQALGQGPQFIFQYYEEEERQRGNFPDRFSGHQFPNYSSELNVNALLLGDSALYLCASSFQGATQPQHFGDGTRLSIL.